The rows below give T cell receptor beta chains drawn from one sample of a study of graft-versus-host responses after intestinal transplantation. Here immunoSEQ multiplex PCR was the method, and the copy in TCRdb shows in-frame clones only, minus some. Of fewer than 150,000 clones in the sample, more than 90% were seen once. These TCRs are of unknown antigen specificity. The sequenced sample was unstimulated CD4+ T cells sorted from spleen or lymph node cells, obtained before intestinal transplant. The receptor set was obtained from a human donor who received an intestinal transplant. Both conserved end residues are part of each CDR3. D genes are given only for firm matches. The size of a clone is reported for some rows only, either as once, few or many, or as a class for expanded clones.

j_call v_call clone_size d_call cdr3_nt cdr3_aa
TRBJ1-1 TRBV12-2 NA NA TGTGCAAGTCGCCCCCACAATGAGAGGAACACTGAAGCTTTCTTT CASRPHNERNTEAFF
TRBJ2-3 TRBV4-2 once TRBD1 TGTGCCAGCAGCCAAGACCGGTCGGCAGGGGGTTTGGGTACGCAGTATTTT CASSQDRSAGGLGTQYF
TRBJ1-2 TRBV2 NA NA TGTGCCAGCAGTGGAGCTTGGACCGGTTATGGCTACACCTTC CASSGAWTGYGYTF
TRBJ2-3 TRBV29-1 NA NA TGCAGCGTTCGATCGTGGGGGGGGCAAAGCACAGATACGCAGTATTTT CSVRSWGGQSTDTQYF
TRBJ2-2 TRBV2 NA NA TGTGCCAGTTTACAGGGTCGGACCGGGGAGCTGTTTTTT CASLQGRTGELFF
TRBJ1-1 TRBV9 NA NA TGTGCCAGCAGCTACTCGCACGAAACGGGAGTGTTTAACTTT CASSYSHETGVFNF
TRBJ2-7 TRBV5-1 NA TRBD1 TGCGCCAGCAGGCAACCGGCCACAGGGGACTCCTACGAGCAGTACTTC CASRQPATGDSYEQYF
TRBJ1-5 TRBV4-1 NA NA TGCGCCAGCAGCCCGGACCGGGCCCAGAGACAGCCCCAGCATTTT CASSPDRAQRQPQHF
TRBJ2-7 TRBV4-1 NA NA TGCGCCAGCAGCCAAGTTTTGGCAGGTCGGAGATCCTACGAGCAGTACTTC CASSQVLAGRRSYEQYF
TRBJ2-7 TRBV2 NA NA TGTGCCACAGGCCTGAACTACGAGCAGTACTTC CATGLNYEQYF
TRBJ2-6 TRBV7-8 NA NA TGTGCCAGCAGCTTACGGTGGGAAGTCCCTGGGGCCAACGTCCTGACTTTC CASSLRWEVPGANVLTF
TRBJ1-4 TRBV27 once NA TGTGCCAGCGGGGACGATGGAAAACTGTTTTTT CASGDDGKLFF
TRBJ1-3 TRBV6-1 NA NA TGTGCCAGCAGTGAGTTGTACCAGATCGGAAACACCATATATTTT CASSELYQIGNTIYF
TRBJ1-2 TRBV4-2 NA NA TGTGCCAGCAGCCAAGGGCAGAGCTATGGCTACACCTTC CASSQGQSYGYTF
TRBJ2-1 TRBV13 NA TRBD2 TGTGCCAGCAGCTTCTTATCTTCGGGGGGGCCCCCTGAGCAGTTCTTC CASSFLSSGGPPEQFF
TRBJ1-1 TRBV25-1 NA NA TGTGCCAGCAGTGCGGGTCTCTCGCGGGGGACTGAAGCTTTCTTT CASSAGLSRGTEAFF